The 31 T cell receptor beta chains below were found in one sample sequenced in a study of cytomegalovirus exposure and HLA in healthy donors. Vbeta (60) and Jbeta (13) primers were used in the PCR. The method was immunoSEQ multiplex PCR; TCRdb's version includes in-frame clones alone and lacks a portion of them. The sample lists around 190,000 clones, 60% to 80% occurring once. The source material was PBMCs. These receptors were collected from a woman younger than 35 in good health and CMV-seronegative.

V is TRBV27 and J is TRBJ2-3, with TRBD2 matching 11 bases. The CDR3 covers 14 residues. Losses at the gene ends were 6 bases for V and 3 bases for J; bases not matched to a gene: 2. Germline V lookup: CDR1 MNHEY, CDR2 SMNVEV (reference sequence). The chain's CDR3 is CASRLAGGTDTQYF. The CDR3 nucleotides are TGTGCCAGCAGGCTAGCGGGGGGAACAGATACGCAGTATTTT.

Comments on this clone: The same CDR3 can be traced to other DNA sequences in this sample. V usage is TRBV7-9 and J usage is TRBJ1-2; D perhaps matches TRBD1 (5 bases). This CDR3 is 12 amino acids long. Germline lookup yields CDR1 SEHNR and CDR2 FQNEAQ (reference sequence). With 3 bases removed from V and 6 bases from J, the gap between germline ends came to 8 bases. The CDR3 nucleotides are TGTGCCAGCAGCTTGGGGGGGGATGGCTACACCTTC. Translation: CASSLGGDGYTF.

The chain links TRBV27 to TRBJ2-7, with 12 bases that match TRBD1. CDR1 MNHEY and CDR2 SMNVEV come from the germline V gene (reference sequence). Trimming removed 5 bases from V and 3 bases from J; junction bases left unmatched: 8. The length of the CDR3 is 16 residues. The CDR3 protein is CASSDAGTGGVYEQYF. The CDR3 bases are TGTGCCAGCAGTGACGCCGGGACAGGGGGCGTCTACGAGCAGTACTTC.

The chain combines TRBV9 with TRBJ2-2; a possible D gene is TRBD1 (5 bases). The germline V gene encodes CDR1 SGDLS and CDR2 YYNGEE. The CDR3 covers 16 residues. With 2 bases removed from V and 0 bases from J, the gap between germline ends came to 11 bases. As DNA, the CDR3 is TGTGCCAGCAGCGTGGACAAGGGGACGAACACCGGGGAGCTGTTTTTT. Encoded protein: CASSVDKGTNTGELFF.

This clone was seen only once. The chain employs TRBV29-1 and TRBJ2-5; TRBD1 matches 10 bases. CDR1 and CDR2 (germline): SQVTM, ANQGSEA. The V and J ends lost 5 bases and 5 bases, in that order; junction bases with no gene match: 14. CDR3 size: 16 residues. CDR3 coding DNA: TGCAGCGTTCCCATAGGGGGGACAGGGGTAGGGGAGACCCAGTACTTC. Protein: CSVPIGGTGVGETQYF.

The chain couples TRBV10-3 to TRBJ1-5; no definite D call. The CDR3 sequence is 14 residues long. Trimming stripped 4 bases from V and 1 base from J, with 8 bases between. The germline CDR1 and CDR2 sequences are ENHRY and SYGVKD. The DNA for the CDR3 is TGTGCCATCAGTGTCGACGGGAGCAATCAGCCCCAGCATTTT. It yields the protein CAISVDGSNQPQHF.

The V and J genes are TRBV7-9 and TRBJ1-1; D unclear. V shed 3 bases and J shed 1 base, with 12 bases lying between them. The CDR3 consists of 15 residues. Per the germline V gene, CDR1 is SEHNR and CDR2 is FQNEAQ (reference sequence). The CDR3: CASSFSVHQNTEAFF. The CDR3 DNA is TGTGCCAGCAGCTTCAGCGTTCACCAGAACACTGAAGCTTTCTTT.

This rearrangement joins TRBV28 to TRBJ2-7; no firm D call. Germline V gene lookup returns CDR1 MDHEN and CDR2 SYDVKM. V lost 3 bases and J lost 4, with 10 bases in between. The CDR3 spans 13 residues. CDR3 loop: CASSFSPRYEQYF. CDR3 DNA sequence: TGTGCCAGCAGTTTCTCGCCTAGGTACGAGCAGTACTTC.

The chain combines TRBV30 with TRBJ2-1; TRBD2 agrees at 8 bases. In germline, CDR1 is GTSNPN, CDR2 SVGIG (reference sequence). The CDR3 extends over 12 amino acids. The CDR3 reads CGGTRFYNEQFF. CDR3 sequence (DNA): TGTGGAGGGACTAGGTTTTACAATGAGCAGTTCTTC.

The rearrangement uses TRBV28 and TRBJ2-1; no reliable D call. This CDR3 is 12 amino acids long. With 8 bases removed from V and 0 bases from J, the gap between germline ends came to 5 bases. The germline gives CDR1 MDHEN, CDR2 SYDVKM. The CDR3 region has the DNA TGTGCCAGCGAGGCCTCCTACAATGAGCAGTTCTTC. It specifies CASEASYNEQFF.

V gene TRBV11-3 combines with J gene TRBJ2-3; 10 bases agree with TRBD1. Trimming removed 5 bases from V and 5 bases from J; junction bases left unmatched: 7. The length of the CDR3 is 15 residues. Germline V gives CDR1 SGHNT, CDR2 YENEEA. CDR3: CASSTKTGGRDTQYF. CDR3 nucleotides: TGTGCCAGCAGCACCAAGACAGGGGGCAGAGATACGCAGTATTTT.

This clone was seen only once. The genes are TRBV28 and TRBJ1-2; D possibly corresponds to TRBD1 (6 bases). The V and J ends lost 9 bases and 6 bases respectively, with 20 bases between them. Germline CDR1 reads MDHEN; CDR2 reads SYDVKM. The CDR3 has 14 amino acids. The CDR3 sequence: CASVTGTLGHGYTF. The CDR3 DNA is TGTGCCAGTGTAACCGGGACACTTGGGCATGGCTACACCTTC.

This clone was detected a few times. J is TRBJ1-1 and V is TRBV10-3, with 9 bases fitting TRBD1. The V gene end was trimmed by 10 bases and the J gene end by 4 bases; junction bases not matched to a gene: 7. CDR1 and CDR2 from the germline V gene are ENHRY and SYGVKD. The CDR3 is made up of 13 amino acids. The CDR3 is CATQTGGGTEAFF. Here the CDR3 DNA reads TGTGCCACCCAGACAGGGGGGGGCACTGAAGCTTTCTTT.

V and J are TRBV29-1 and TRBJ2-7, with TRBD2 matching over 10 bases. Trimming at V came to 7 bases and at J to 6 bases, leaving 12 bases not matched to a gene. The CDR3 consists of 14 residues. The germline V gene encodes CDR1 SQVTM and CDR2 ANQGSEA. The CDR3 loop is CSAIGLAGESEQYF. The CDR3 region has the DNA TGCAGCGCAATAGGGCTAGCGGGAGAGAGCGAGCAGTACTTC.

In this sample, this clone turned up a few times. The chain uses TRBV10-2 and TRBJ2-2, with a weak D call TRBD1 (6 bases). Germline assignment: CDR1 WSHSY and CDR2 SAAADI. Trimming removed 1 base from V and 6 bases from J, with 9 bases in between. The CDR3 loop spans 14 amino acids. Here the CDR3 DNA reads TGCGCCAGCAGTGAGTTCGCAGGGGCCGGGGAGCTGTTTTTT. This translates into CASSEFAGAGELFF.

V usage is TRBV9 and J usage is TRBJ2-5, with 11 bases that match TRBD2. Unmatched junction bases numbered 6, after V lost 0 bases and J lost 2 bases. From germline, CDR1 is SGDLS and CDR2 YYNGEE. CDR3 size: 17 residues. The CDR3 coding sequence is TGTGCCAGCAGCGTAGAAGGGGGACTAGCGGATCAAGAGACCCAGTACTTC. This codes for CASSVEGGLADQETQYF.

The chain recombines TRBV10-2 with TRBJ1-5, with 9 bases matching TRBD1. CDR1 is WSHSY, CDR2 SAAADI, per germline. The trim removed 10 bases at V and 2 bases at J, leaving 12 bases unmatched. The length of the CDR3 is 16 residues. In DNA, the CDR3 is TGCGCCATTCCCGACAGGGGGAACGAGTGCAATCAGCCCCAGCATTTT. As protein: CAIPDRGNECNQPQHF.

This sequence joins TRBV6-5 and TRBJ1-2; D is undetermined. Germline V gene lookup returns CDR1 MNHEY and CDR2 SVGAGI. This CDR3 region has 14 residues. The ends were cut back, 8 bases at V and 2 bases at J, with 15 bases in the middle. CDR3: CASVRAAGNYGYTF. CDR3 coding DNA: TGTGCCAGCGTGCGAGCTGCGGGGAACTATGGCTACACCTTC.

The chain links TRBV10-3 to TRBJ1-2; D not resolved. Germline loops: CDR1 ENHRY, CDR2 SYGVKD. Trimming left V 1 base short and J 4 bases short, with 10 bases between. The CDR3 covers 14 residues. The chain's CDR3 is CAISELVVRYGYTF. The CDR3 DNA reads TGTGCCATCAGTGAGTTGGTAGTCCGCTATGGCTACACCTTC.

The chain couples TRBV27 to TRBJ2-7; D unresolved. CDR3 length equals 13 residues. Trimming took 2 bases from V and 5 from J, leaving 10 bases between them. Looked up from germline, CDR1 is MNHEY and CDR2 is SMNVEV (reference sequence). CDR3 region: CASSLTVLDEQYF. CDR3 nucleotide sequence: TGTGCCAGCAGTTTAACAGTTCTCGACGAGCAGTACTTC.

The DNA of the CDR3 is TGTGCCAGCAGACGGACACAGAACACTGAAGCTTTCTTT. It yields the protein CASRRTQNTEAFF. The chain links TRBV28 to TRBJ1-1; tentative D call: TRBD1 (5 bases). Germline loops: CDR1 MDHEN, CDR2 SYDVKM. The CDR3 has 13 amino acids. V was cut by 6 bases and J by 1 base, with 9 bases left in between.

The genes are TRBV7-2 and TRBJ1-4; TRBD1 might be the D (5 bases). The CDR3 spans 13 residues. V lost 9 bases to trimming and J lost 7 bases, with 15 bases between them. The V gene's germline CDR1 is SGHTA and CDR2 FQGNSA. CDR3 protein: CASGGGVSEKLFF. CDR3 sequence (DNA): TGTGCCAGTGGAGGAGGGGTTAGTGAAAAACTGTTTTTT.

In its sample, this clone was seen once. The J gene is TRBJ1-1, the V gene TRBV29-1, with TRBD1 identical over 7 bases. CDR3 length: 14 residues. Germline values: CDR1 SQVTM, CDR2 ANQGSEA. The V gene end was trimmed by 4 bases and the J gene end by 0 bases; junction bases not matched to a gene: 5. The chain's CDR3 is CSVVGTAMNTEAFF. CDR3 bases: TGCAGCGTTGTGGGGACAGCCATGAACACTGAAGCTTTCTTT.

V is TRBV7-2 and J is TRBJ1-1, with a tentative D call TRBD1 (5 bases). The CDR3 is made up of 13 amino acids. Per germline, CDR1 SGHTA and CDR2 FQGNSA. Trimming cost V 2 bases and J 5 bases, with 9 bases left between them. The CDR3 here is CASSLRGGTEAFF. CDR3 sequence (DNA): TGTGCCAGCAGCTTAAGGGGAGGAACTGAAGCTTTCTTT.

The chain couples TRBV21-1 to TRBJ1-1; TRBD1 is the table's D call and was not checked against the DNA. TRBV21-1 is annotated as a pseudogene. This CDR3 region has 16 residues. CDR3 residues: CASSKAEGHLNTEAFF. The CDR3 DNA is TGTGCCAGCAGCAAAGCAGAGGGACATTTGAACACTGAAGCTTTCTTT.

The chain recombines TRBV27 with TRBJ2-7; 7 bases map to TRBD1. Germline values: CDR1 MNHEY, CDR2 SMNVEV (reference sequence). Germline trimming cut 1 base from V and 5 bases from J; bases unmatched to any gene: 5. The CDR3 covers 14 residues. CDR3 loop: CASSLWDRPHEQYF. The CDR3 DNA is TGTGCCAGCAGTTTATGGGACAGACCCCACGAGCAGTACTTC.

The chain links TRBV27 to TRBJ2-3, with D uncertain. Germline CDR1 and CDR2: MNHEY and SMNVEV (reference sequence). The CDR3 totals 15 residues. The V and J ends lost 4 bases and 2 bases respectively, with 13 bases between them. CDR3 residues: CASSYLNPNTDTQYF. CDR3 sequence (DNA): TGTGCCAGCAGTTACCTCAACCCTAACACAGATACGCAGTATTTT.

The V gene is TRBV6-6, the J gene TRBJ2-5; 8 nucleotides line up with TRBD1. The CDR3 spans 13 residues. The germline V gene has CDR1 MNHNY and CDR2 SVGAGI (reference sequence). V shed 8 bases and J 5 bases; nucleotides not matched to a gene: 7. The CDR3 region has the DNA TGTGCCAGCTATCAGGGGGCTGGGGAGACCCAGTACTTC. Translation: CASYQGAGETQYF.

The genes are TRBV29-1 and TRBJ2-2; no reliable D call. This CDR3 has 14 residues. Germline CDR1 SQVTM, CDR2 ANQGSEA. V was clipped by 1 base and J by 1 base, with 7 bases between them. The CDR3 nucleotides read TGCAGCGTTGAAGTTTCAGAGAACACCGGGGAGCTGTTTTTT. This gives the protein CSVEVSENTGELFF.

This clone was counted between two and nine times. This chain uses TRBV5-1 with TRBJ1-4; 8 bases line up with TRBD1. The V gene end was trimmed by 4 bases and the J gene end by 3 bases; junction bases not matched to a gene: 8. Germline lookup yields CDR1 SGHRS and CDR2 YFSETQ. CDR3 length equals 16 residues. CDR3 bases: TGCGCCAGCAGCCGCGGACAGGGTGCGGCTAATGAAAAACTGTTTTTT. Translated: CASSRGQGAANEKLFF. Complete variable domain (other parts from reference TRBV5-1 and TRBJ1-4): KAGVTQTPRYLIKTRGQQVTLSCSPISGHRSVSWYQQTPGQGLQFLFEYFSETQRNKGNFPGRFSGRQFSNSRSEMNVSTLELGDSALYLCASSRGQGAANEKLFFGSGTQLSVL.

The genes are TRBV4-1 and TRBJ2-2; D may be TRBD1 (6 bases). Germline lookup yields CDR1 MGHRA and CDR2 YSYEKL. V lost 3 bases, J lost 2 bases, and 16 bases lay in between. This CDR3 comprises 17 residues. The CDR3 reads CASSQGVRGINTGELFF. Here the CDR3 DNA reads TGCGCCAGCAGCCAGGGGGTCAGGGGCATTAACACCGGGGAGCTGTTTTTT.